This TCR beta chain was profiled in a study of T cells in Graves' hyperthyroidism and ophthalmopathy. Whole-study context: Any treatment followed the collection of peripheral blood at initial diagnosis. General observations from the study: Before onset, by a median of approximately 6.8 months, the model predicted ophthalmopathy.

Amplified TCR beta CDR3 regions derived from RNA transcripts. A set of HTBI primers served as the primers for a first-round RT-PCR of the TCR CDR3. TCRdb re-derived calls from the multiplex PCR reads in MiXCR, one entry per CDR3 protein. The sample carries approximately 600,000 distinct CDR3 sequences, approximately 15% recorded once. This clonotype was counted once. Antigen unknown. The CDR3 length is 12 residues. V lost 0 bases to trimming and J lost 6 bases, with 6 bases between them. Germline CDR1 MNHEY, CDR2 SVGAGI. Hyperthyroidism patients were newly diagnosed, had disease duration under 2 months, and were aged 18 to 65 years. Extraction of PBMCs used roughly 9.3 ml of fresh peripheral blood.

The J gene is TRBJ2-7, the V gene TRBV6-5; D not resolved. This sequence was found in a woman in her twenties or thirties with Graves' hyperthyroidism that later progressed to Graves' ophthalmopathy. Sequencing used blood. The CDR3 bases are TGTGCCAGCAGTTACTCGATTGGCGAGCAGTACTTC. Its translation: CASSYSIGEQYF.